This TCR beta chain was documented in a study of blood T cell repertoires in COVID-19. Study-wide background: Sites in the United States, Italy and Spain provided acute and convalescent COVID-19 samples.

Sequencing was performed with immunoSEQ multiplex PCR; in TCRdb, only in-frame clones are kept and a portion is missing. The data contain over 250,000 clones, about 80% of them singletons. Trimming cost V 5 bases and J 6 bases, with 10 bases left between them. Germline V gene data show CDR1 as DFQATT and CDR2 as SNEGSKA (reference sequence). This CDR3 has 11 amino acids. Only a few counts were recorded for this clone. The specimen was PBMCs or T cells enriched from blood (not recorded which). The V and J genes are TRBV20-1 and TRBJ1-1, with D unclear. The sequence derives from a man younger than 40 with acute COVID-19. CDR3 residues: CSAPRGSEAFF. CDR3 in DNA: TGCAGTGCTCCCCGAGGCTCTGAAGCTTTCTTT.